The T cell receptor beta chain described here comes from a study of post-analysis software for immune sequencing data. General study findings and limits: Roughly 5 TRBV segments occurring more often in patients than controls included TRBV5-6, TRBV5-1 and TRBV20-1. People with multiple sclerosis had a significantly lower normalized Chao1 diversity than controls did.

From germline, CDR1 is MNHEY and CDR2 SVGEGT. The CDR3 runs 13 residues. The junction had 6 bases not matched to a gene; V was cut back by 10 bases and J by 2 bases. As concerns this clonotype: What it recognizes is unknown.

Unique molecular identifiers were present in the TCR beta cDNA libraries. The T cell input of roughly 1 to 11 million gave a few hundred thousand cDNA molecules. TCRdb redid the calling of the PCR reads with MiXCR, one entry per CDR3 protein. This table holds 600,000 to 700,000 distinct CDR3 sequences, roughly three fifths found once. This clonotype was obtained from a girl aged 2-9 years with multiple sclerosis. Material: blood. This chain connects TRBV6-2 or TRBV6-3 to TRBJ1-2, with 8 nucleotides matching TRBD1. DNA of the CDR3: TGTGCCAACGAGAGGGACAGGAACTATGGCTACACCTTC. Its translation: CANERDRNYGYTF.